This record looks at one T cell receptor beta chain sequence and its context. What it binds is not known. The record originates from a study of vaccination effects on CD4 cells after COVID-19. V was shortened by 1 base and J by 6 bases, with 13 bases between the two germline ends. The CDR3 has 14 residues. In germline, CDR1 is SGHRS, CDR2 YFSETQ. This table comes from immunoSEQ multiplex PCR, and its TCRdb copy is limited to in-frame clones, with some not included. The repertoire holds some 27,000 clones, with around 79% as singletons. Sequencing in the ViraFEST assay came after antigen-specific CD4+ T cells had been expanded with viral peptide pools, which were used to stimulate PBMC. Subsequent to a culture period of roughly 11 days, CD4+ T cells were isolated. Two doses of either BNT162b2 or mRNA-1273 were given to each participant. The vaccine recipients had no prior SARS-CoV-2 infection, with negative nucleocapsid antibodies. At days 3 and 7, half of the medium was exchanged for IL-2 medium.

The chain couples TRBV5-1 to TRBJ1-1; D unresolved. The receptor comes from a human donor who received a COVID-19 vaccine. This sample comprised CD4+ T cells from PBMCs cultured with HCoV-NL63 spike peptides, obtained after COVID-19 vaccination. Written as DNA, the CDR3 is TGCGCCAGCAGCTTGAATAGCCCCCGCGCTGAAGCTTTCTTT. It yields the protein CASSLNSPRAEAFF.